Below, one TCR beta chain is given with its context. Its specificity is unknown. With 60 Vbeta and 13 Jbeta primers, the PCR was carried out. Generated by immunoSEQ multiplex PCR, the TCRdb table keeps only in-frame clones and is missing some. The data hold under 200,000 clones, with 60% to 85% observed a single time. This entry belongs to a study of cytomegalovirus exposure and HLA in healthy donors. Study-wide results and limits: A reported reduction in N-insertions relative to the roughly 670-donor mean was seen in an Asian-associated ancestry cluster in a later analysis. Previous analysis showed most TCR beta V segments were productive about 90% or about 30% of the time.

The V end was cut by 7 bases, the J end by 2 bases, with 11 bases between. Germline V gene lookup returns CDR1 SGHTA and CDR2 FQGNSA. There are 13 residues in the CDR3. The V call is TRBV7-2, the J call TRBJ1-2; no reliable D call. This TCR was sampled from a female donor in good health and CMV-seronegative. Material for sequencing was PBMCs. In nucleotides, the CDR3 is TGTGCCAGCACCCCTGGCTGGAACTATGGCTACACCTTC. This sequence encodes CASTPGWNYGYTF.